The TCR beta chain described here comes from a study of blood T cell repertoires in COVID-19. Study as a whole: Specimens from acute and convalescent COVID-19 originated in the United States, Italy and Spain. The cDNA or gDNA used as material had been derived from T cells, B-cell-depleted T cells, or PBMCs.

As for this clone: Other DNA variants within this sample encode the same CDR3.

In the source study's methods: By means of reference gene primer amplification, nucleated cell counts were estimated. Method: immunoSEQ multiplex PCR; TCRdb's copy keeps in-frame clones and lacks some. That table gives V, J and clone size, and the DNA gave D and trimming. Here the sample spans approximately 410,000 clones, 80% to 90% being singletons. Sequencing was done on a sample of peripheral blood. The receptor was isolated from a woman aged 25 to 39 with active or convalescent COVID-19.

The CDR3 coding sequence is TGCGCCAGCAGCTCACGACAGGGGGATGAAAAACTGTTTTTT. Protein product: CASSSRQGDEKLFF. The rearrangement links TRBV4-1 to TRBJ1-4; 9 nucleotides match TRBD1. V was clipped by 5 bases and J by 6 bases; unmatched bases: 4. This CDR3 comprises 14 residues. Germline V CDR1 and CDR2: MGHRA, YSYEKL.